This T cell receptor (beta chain) was retrieved from a study of OX40 agonist ivuxolimab in advanced cancers. About the investigation overall: Ivuxolimab was a fully human IgG2 agonistic monoclonal antibody targeting the costimulatory receptor OX40 (CD134). Of the 50 to 55 patients in dose escalation, some 20 had hepatocellular carcinoma, some 15 had melanoma, 9 had renal cell carcinoma and 9 had head and neck cancer. Patients were allowed to have had prior anti-PD-1, anti-PD-L1 or anti-CTLA-4 therapy, and around 43% of the dose-escalation patients had been treated with checkpoint inhibitors. Three dose-escalation patients achieved partial responses, one with hepatocellular carcinoma and two with cutaneous melanoma. Intravenous ivuxolimab was administered to patients every 2 weeks at six dose levels: 0.01, 0.1, 0.3, 1.5, 3 and 10 mg/kg. The purpose of peripheral TCRbeta sequencing was to test whether ivuxolimab changed TCR sequence diversity and led to clonal T-cell expansion. In the dose-escalation cohort, around four fifths of patients were male, and the mean age was approximately 60 years, with a range of about 23 to 80. The paper reports the monotherapy dose-escalation portion (N = 52 patients) of the phase I ivuxolimab trial.

The CDR3, cysteine through phenylalanine, is 14 amino acids long. Solely the CDR3 DNA is kept, with 42 bases framed from the first base. CDR1 and CDR2 are drawn from the germline V gene (reference sequence): MNHEY, SMNVEV. V has 5 bases trimmed and J has 1 base trimmed; junction bases matching no gene number 0. Genomic DNA was isolated from the sorted cells so that the TCRbeta CDR3 region could be sequenced. The immunoSEQ Assay was used to sequence the TCRbeta CDR3 regions. As stored in TCRdb, this immuneACCESS dataset retains in-frame rearrangements with V and J assigned. A fraction of the clones does not appear; measured against another copy, unresolved V genes explain less than half of the discrepancy, and the remainder lacks a known reason. The sample table lists roughly 26,000 clones, almost 90% of them with a count of one. The ten biggest clones cover approximately 22% of the sample. This clone was seen only a few times. Its antigen remains unidentified. Base qualities are not recorded, but no much larger clone differs from it by a single base.

What the study reported, not specific to this receptor: At doses of 0.1 to 3.0 mg/kg, clonal expansion of both CD4+ and CD8+ blood T cells was observed from baseline to week 6. In the 0.1-3.0 mg/kg groups, partial responders were among the patients with the lowest normalized peripheral clonal expansion, particularly in CD8+ T cells. On average, CD8+ T cells showed more expanded clones than CD4+ T cells after ivuxolimab. Low levels of normalized T-cell clonal expansion were also seen in some patients who did not respond. The antigen specificity of the clonally expanded peripheral T cells was not determined.

The trial excluded patients who had a history of autoimmune disease or were on systemic immunosuppression. Peripheral blood for TCR sequencing was collected from all dose cohorts at baseline, on cycle 4 day 1, and on cycle 7 day 1. Samples were obtained from an open-label, multicenter, first-in-human phase I dose-escalation trial of ivuxolimab. Adults with locally advanced or metastatic melanoma, renal cell, hepatocellular, or head and neck squamous cell carcinoma were enrolled in the trial. Before TCR sequencing, CD4+ T cells and CD8+ T cells from peripheral blood were sorted into separate populations.

This sample comprised CD4+ or CD8+ T cells sorted from blood, obtained in a trial of the OX40 agonist ivuxolimab. In this chain, TRBV27 is recombined with TRBJ2-1; 9 bases in the junction line up with TRBD2. The sequence was obtained from an adult with an advanced solid tumor such as melanoma, head and neck, liver or kidney cancer. The CDR3 protein sequence reads: CASSSGGSYNEQFF. The sequence in DNA is TGTGCCAGCAGTAGCGGGGGGTCCTACAATGAGCAGTTCTTC.